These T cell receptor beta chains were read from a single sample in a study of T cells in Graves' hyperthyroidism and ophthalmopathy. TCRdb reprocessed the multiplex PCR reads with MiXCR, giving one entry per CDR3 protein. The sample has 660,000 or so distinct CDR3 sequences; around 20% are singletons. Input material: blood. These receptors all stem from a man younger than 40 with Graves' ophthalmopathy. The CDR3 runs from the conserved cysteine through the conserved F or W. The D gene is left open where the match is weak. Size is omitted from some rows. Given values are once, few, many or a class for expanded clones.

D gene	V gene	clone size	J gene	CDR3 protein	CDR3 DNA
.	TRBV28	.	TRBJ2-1	CATGGNEQFF	TGTGCCACCGGGGGCAATGAGCAGTTCTTC
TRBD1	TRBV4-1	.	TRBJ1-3	CASSQGARGQTGNTIYF	TGCGCCAGCAGCCAAGGGGCTAGGGGGCAAACTGGAAACACCATATATTTT
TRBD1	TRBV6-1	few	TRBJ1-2	CASNEQGAFGYTF	TGTGCCAGCAACGAACAGGGGGCCTTCGGCTACACCTTC
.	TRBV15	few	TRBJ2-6	CATSARQAKVSGANVLTF	TGTGCCACCAGCGCTCGACAGGCGAAGGTCTCTGGGGCCAACGTCCTGACTTTC
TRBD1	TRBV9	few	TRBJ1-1	CASSVDGTGGTEAFF	TGTGCCAGCAGCGTAGACGGGACAGGGGGCACTGAAGCTTTCTTT
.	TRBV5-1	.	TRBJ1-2	CASSLSTGQSSANYGYTF	TGCGCCAGCAGCTTGAGTACAGGGCAGTCAAGTGCTAACTATGGCTACACCTTC
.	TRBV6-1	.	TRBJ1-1	CASGLEGAEAFF	TGTGCCAGCGGCTTGGAGGGGGCTGAAGCTTTCTTT
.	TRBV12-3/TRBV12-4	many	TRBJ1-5	CASRNSNQPQHF	TGTGCCAGCCGGAATAGCAATCAGCCCCAGCATTTT
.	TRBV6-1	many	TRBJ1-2	CASFGQGQAGYTF	TGTGCCAGCTTCGGGCAGGGTCAGGCTGGCTACACCTTC
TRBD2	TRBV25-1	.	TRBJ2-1	CASGELAGVGNEQFF	TGTGCCAGCGGTGAACTAGCGGGAGTAGGCAATGAGCAGTTCTTC
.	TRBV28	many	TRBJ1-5	CASSLGPGTVKPQHF	TGTGCCAGCAGTTTAGGGCCGGGGACCGTTAAGCCCCAGCATTTT
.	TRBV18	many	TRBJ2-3	CASSDGGTPGTQYF	TGTGCCAGCTCCGACGGAGGGACCCCGGGTACGCAGTATTTT
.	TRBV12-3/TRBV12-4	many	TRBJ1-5	CASSFPEERGQPQHF	TGTGCCAGCAGTTTCCCCGAAGAGAGGGGGCAGCCCCAGCATTTT
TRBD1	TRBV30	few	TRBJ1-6	CAWSVRDRGSPLHF	TGTGCCTGGAGTGTACGGGACAGAGGTTCACCCCTCCACTTT
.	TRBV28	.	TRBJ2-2	CASSFIEGAGELFF	TGTGCCAGCAGTTTCATCGAGGGCGCGGGGGAGCTGTTTTTT
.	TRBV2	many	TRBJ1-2	CASGEGLPNYGYTF	TGTGCCAGCGGCGAGGGCTTACCCAACTATGGCTACACCTTC
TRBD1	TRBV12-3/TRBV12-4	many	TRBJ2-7	CASSPRQGFEQYF	TGTGCCAGCAGTCCACGACAGGGTTTCGAGCAGTACTTC
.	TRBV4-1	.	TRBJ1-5	CASSQDTRGNQPQHF	TGCGCCAGCAGCCAAGATACCAGGGGCAATCAGCCCCAGCATTTT
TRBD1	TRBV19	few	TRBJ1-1	CASTDSDRGPGNTEAFF	TGTGCCAGTACAGACTCCGACAGGGGGCCTGGAAACACTGAAGCTTTCTTT
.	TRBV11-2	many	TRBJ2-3	CASSFERFSTDTQYF	TGTGCCAGCAGCTTCGAGCGGTTTAGCACAGATACGCAGTATTTT
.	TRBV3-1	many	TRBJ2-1	CASSFLGDEQFF	TGTGCCAGCAGCTTCCTGGGGGATGAGCAGTTCTTC
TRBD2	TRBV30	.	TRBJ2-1	CAWSVLAGGPSSYNEQFF	TGTGCCTGGAGTGTACTGGCGGGAGGCCCCAGCTCCTACAATGAGCAGTTCTTC